The rows below give T cell receptor beta chains drawn from one sample of a study of CD8 T cells in ankylosing spondylitis. TCRdb fed the 5' RACE reads into MiXCR, producing one record per CDR3 protein. The table has about 250,000 distinct CDR3 sequences, 7% to 10% seen once. Sequencing was done on a sample of blood, either unsorted or a sorted T cell fraction (not recorded which). The receptor set was obtained from a female donor with ankylosing spondylitis or in good health (not recorded which). The CDR3 runs from the conserved cysteine through the conserved F or W. D genes are given only for firm matches. Part of the rows lack a size; the others show once, few, many or a class for expanded clones.

v_gene: TRBV12-3/TRBV12-4; j_gene: TRBJ1-3; abundance: few; d_gene: NA; CDR3aa: CASSYPGFGNTIYF; CDR3nt: TGTGCCAGCAGTTACCCGGGTTTCGGAAACACCATATATTTT
v_gene: TRBV20-1; j_gene: TRBJ2-1; abundance: many; d_gene: TRBD2; CDR3aa: CSARDGGLARDEQFF; CDR3nt: TGCAGTGCTAGAGATGGGGGACTAGCAAGGGATGAGCAGTTCTTC
v_gene: TRBV28; j_gene: TRBJ2-7; abundance: many; d_gene: NA; CDR3aa: CASSPQRYEQYF; CDR3nt: TGTGCCAGCAGCCCCCAGAGGTACGAGCAGTACTTC
v_gene: TRBV12-3/TRBV12-4; j_gene: TRBJ2-1; abundance: many; d_gene: NA; CDR3aa: CASTLGWDLEQFF; CDR3nt: TGTGCCAGCACCCTAGGGTGGGACCTTGAGCAGTTCTTC
v_gene: TRBV20-1; j_gene: TRBJ2-7; abundance: NA; d_gene: NA; CDR3aa: CSARDRTTYEQYF; CDR3nt: TGCAGTGCTAGGGACAGAACCACCTACGAGCAGTACTTC
v_gene: TRBV20-1; j_gene: TRBJ2-1; abundance: many; d_gene: NA; CDR3aa: CSARVDKDYNEQFF; CDR3nt: TGCAGTGCTAGAGTCGACAAGGACTACAATGAGCAGTTCTTC
v_gene: TRBV5-1; j_gene: TRBJ1-1; abundance: many; d_gene: NA; CDR3aa: CASSVTYGNTEAFF; CDR3nt: TGCGCCAGCAGCGTGACCTACGGGAACACTGAAGCTTTCTTT
v_gene: TRBV12-3/TRBV12-4; j_gene: TRBJ2-5; abundance: NA; d_gene: NA; CDR3aa: CASSFRKGRGETQYF; CDR3nt: TGTGCCAGCAGTTTTAGAAAGGGGCGGGGAGAGACCCAGTACTTC
v_gene: TRBV15; j_gene: TRBJ1-1; abundance: many; d_gene: NA; CDR3aa: CATSREDVLGAEAFF; CDR3nt: TGTGCCACCAGCAGAGAAGACGTTTTGGGAGCTGAAGCTTTCTTT
v_gene: TRBV13; j_gene: TRBJ2-7; abundance: many; d_gene: TRBD1; CDR3aa: CASTQGQGVDEQYF; CDR3nt: TGTGCCAGCACCCAAGGACAGGGGGTCGACGAGCAGTACTTC
v_gene: TRBV29-1; j_gene: TRBJ2-7; abundance: many; d_gene: TRBD2; CDR3aa: CSVLLGLAGGGEQYF; CDR3nt: TGCAGCGTCCTCCTTGGACTAGCGGGAGGGGGCGAGCAGTACTTC
v_gene: TRBV6-5; j_gene: TRBJ2-7; abundance: many; d_gene: NA; CDR3aa: CASSYAGSGTEQYF; CDR3nt: TGTGCCAGCAGTTACGCAGGGAGTGGGACTGAGCAGTACTTC
v_gene: TRBV5-6; j_gene: TRBJ2-7; abundance: many; d_gene: NA; CDR3aa: CASSLSTRRGAFYEQYF; CDR3nt: TGTGCCAGCAGCCTCTCAACCCGGCGGGGCGCCTTCTACGAGCAGTACTTC
v_gene: TRBV20-1; j_gene: TRBJ2-5; abundance: many; d_gene: NA; CDR3aa: CSAVAGEETQYF; CDR3nt: TGCAGTGCAGTGGCAGGTGAAGAGACCCAGTACTTC
v_gene: TRBV5-1; j_gene: TRBJ1-6; abundance: many; d_gene: NA; CDR3aa: CASSLEPTKRNSPLHF; CDR3nt: TGCGCCAGCAGCTTAGAACCGACAAAGCGGAATTCACCCCTCCACTTT
v_gene: TRBV6-2/TRBV6-3; j_gene: TRBJ2-2; abundance: many; d_gene: NA; CDR3aa: CASKRNTGELFF; CDR3nt: TGTGCCAGCAAGCGAAACACCGGGGAGCTGTTTTTT
v_gene: TRBV15; j_gene: TRBJ2-1; abundance: NA; d_gene: NA; CDR3aa: CATSPDWYGNEQFF; CDR3nt: TGTGCCACCAGCCCGGACTGGTACGGCAATGAGCAGTTCTTC
v_gene: TRBV7-2; j_gene: TRBJ2-7; abundance: many; d_gene: NA; CDR3aa: CASSLDALYEQYF; CDR3nt: TGTGCCAGCAGCTTAGACGCCCTCTACGAGCAGTACTTC
v_gene: TRBV28; j_gene: TRBJ1-1; abundance: NA; d_gene: TRBD1; CDR3aa: CASSLTGGVTEAFF; CDR3nt: TGTGCCAGCAGTTTAACAGGGGGCGTCACTGAAGCTTTCTTT
v_gene: TRBV20-1; j_gene: TRBJ2-2; abundance: NA; d_gene: TRBD1; CDR3aa: CSCGQGQGFPGELFF; CDR3nt: TGCAGCTGTGGCCAGGGACAGGGGTTCCCCGGGGAGCTGTTTTTT
v_gene: TRBV20-1; j_gene: TRBJ2-1; abundance: few; d_gene: TRBD2; CDR3aa: CSARVGGTSGHNEQFF; CDR3nt: TGCAGTGCTAGAGTCGGGGGGACTAGCGGACACAATGAGCAGTTCTTC
v_gene: TRBV12-3/TRBV12-4; j_gene: TRBJ2-2; abundance: few; d_gene: NA; CDR3aa: CASSLIGKTGELFF; CDR3nt: TGTGCCAGCAGTTTAATAGGGAAAACCGGGGAGCTGTTTTTT
v_gene: TRBV2; j_gene: TRBJ2-1; abundance: few; d_gene: TRBD2; CDR3aa: CASSGTGGPYNEQFF; CDR3nt: TGTGCCAGCAGCGGTACGGGAGGGCCTTACAATGAGCAGTTCTTC
v_gene: TRBV25-1; j_gene: TRBJ2-5; abundance: many; d_gene: NA; CDR3aa: CASSELGGITAGRVIETQYF; CDR3nt: TGTGCCAGCAGTGAATTAGGAGGGATTACAGCAGGGCGGGTAATAGAGACCCAGTACTTC
v_gene: TRBV7-9; j_gene: TRBJ2-1; abundance: many; d_gene: TRBD1; CDR3aa: CASSPQTGGVSYNEQFF; CDR3nt: TGTGCCAGCAGCCCCCAGACAGGGGGGGTTTCCTACAATGAGCAGTTCTTC
v_gene: TRBV29-1; j_gene: TRBJ2-5; abundance: many; d_gene: TRBD1; CDR3aa: CSAPRQGAGETQYF; CDR3nt: TGCAGCGCCCCACGACAGGGGGCGGGCGAGACCCAGTACTTC
v_gene: TRBV2; j_gene: TRBJ2-1; abundance: many; d_gene: NA; CDR3aa: CASSELVGNEQFF; CDR3nt: TGTGCCAGCAGTGAACTAGTGGGGAATGAGCAGTTCTTC